Listed below are T cell receptor beta chains from one sample, sequenced in a study of identical twins. TCRdb re-called the 5' RACE reads with MiXCR, one entry per CDR3 protein. The sample has 550,000 to 700,000 distinct CDR3 sequences, 21% seen once. These sequences were also reported in another study, on T cells expressing NK-cell markers.

The sequenced material came from PBMCs. The receptors here all came from a young woman in good health. Both conserved end residues are part of each CDR3. A D gene is named only where the DNA matches it firmly. Only part of the rows carry a size: once, few, many, or a class if the clone is expanded.

clone_size j_call d_call v_call cdr3_aa cdr3_nt
few TRBJ2-5 . TRBV3-1 CASSQSGTQYF TGTGCCAGCAGCCAATCTGGGACCCAGTACTTC
few TRBJ2-7 TRBD2 TRBV20-1 CSASLGTSGLGEQYF TGCAGTGCTTCACTTGGGACTAGCGGCTTGGGCGAGCAGTACTTC
few TRBJ2-7 . TRBV5-5 CASSFQGRNEQYF TGTGCCAGCAGCTTCCAGGGTCGAAACGAGCAGTACTTC
. TRBJ2-1 TRBD2 TRBV27 CASSGWGAGGNEQFF TGTGCCAGCAGCGGCTGGGGGGCGGGGGGCAATGAGCAGTTCTTC
many TRBJ2-5 . TRBV29-1 CSAYSEGETQYF TGCAGCGCCTATTCGGAGGGAGAGACCCAGTACTTC
. TRBJ2-3 TRBD2 TRBV6-5 CASSYQGLAVPDTQYF TGTGCCAGCAGTTACCAAGGACTAGCGGTTCCAGATACGCAGTATTTT
few TRBJ2-5 . TRBV25-1 CASSDAGITETQYF TGTGCCAGCAGTGATGCAGGGATAACGGAGACCCAGTACTTC
. TRBJ2-5 TRBD2 TRBV20-1 CSALAGGQVTQYF TGCAGTGCCCTAGCGGGGGGGCAGGTGACCCAGTACTTC
. TRBJ2-2 TRBD1 TRBV7-6 CASSSLLGQGEELFF TGTGCCAGCAGCTCGCTACTTGGACAGGGTGAGGAGCTGTTTTTT
few TRBJ1-1 . TRBV7-2 CASSFGTVEAFF TGTGCCAGCAGCTTTGGGACGGTTGAAGCTTTCTTT
few TRBJ2-7 . TRBV20-1 CSAKNMYF TGCAGTGCTAAGAATATGTACTTC
few TRBJ2-7 TRBD1 TRBV20-1 CSARDTGQGVREQYF TGCAGTGCTAGAGATACAGGACAGGGGGTACGCGAGCAGTACTTC
many TRBJ2-5 TRBD2 TRBV29-1 CSVDGGSRAETQYF TGCAGCGTTGACGGGGGGAGTAGGGCGGAGACCCAGTACTTC
few TRBJ1-1 . TRBV7-8 CASSPEWGYSTEAFF TGTGCCAGCAGCCCCGAGTGGGGATATAGCACTGAAGCTTTCTTT
. TRBJ2-3 TRBD1 TRBV7-8 CTTRDRGGTDTQYF TGTACAACGAGGGACAGGGGAGGTACAGATACGCAGTATTTT
few TRBJ1-2 . TRBV6-1 CASSEVRREGYTF TGTGCCAGCAGTGAAGTGAGGCGCGAGGGCTACACCTTC
. TRBJ2-1 TRBD2 TRBV11-2 CASSLSGRSEQFF TGTGCCAGCAGCTTAAGCGGGAGGAGTGAGCAGTTCTTC
. TRBJ2-7 . TRBV5-4 CASSLRDGEQYF TGTGCCAGCAGCCTACGGGACGGCGAGCAGTACTTC
. TRBJ2-7 TRBD2 TRBV5-1 CASSSAAPSSGFSYEQYF TGCGCCAGCAGCTCCGCTGCCCCATCTAGCGGGTTTTCCTACGAGCAGTACTTC
few TRBJ1-2 . TRBV12-3/TRBV12-4 CASSPTAYGYTF TGTGCCAGCAGTCCTACAGCGTATGGCTACACCTTC
. TRBJ2-1 TRBD2 TRBV7-9 CASIISGGATEQFF TGTGCCAGCATCATTAGCGGGGGGGCCACAGAGCAGTTCTTC
. TRBJ2-7 . TRBV25-1 CASSEVRGPHYEQYF TGTGCCAGCAGTGAAGTTAGGGGCCCACACTACGAGCAGTACTTC
few TRBJ2-1 . TRBV30 CAWRGASYNEQFF TGTGCCTGGAGGGGGGCTAGCTACAATGAGCAGTTCTTC
. TRBJ2-1 . TRBV3-1 CASSHTDPLEQFF TGTGCCAGCAGCCACACGGACCCTCTAGAGCAGTTCTTC
. TRBJ2-1 . TRBV12-3/TRBV12-4 CASSLATPPGPRFF TGTGCCAGCAGTTTAGCTACTCCCCCCGGACCCCGGTTCTTC
few TRBJ1-4 . TRBV20-1 CSARQDPNEKLFF TGCAGTGCTAGGCAGGACCCTAATGAAAAACTGTTTTTT
. TRBJ1-1 . TRBV20-1 CSARWIRMNTEAFF TGCAGTGCTAGATGGATCCGCATGAACACTGAAGCTTTCTTT
few TRBJ2-3 TRBD1 TRBV5-5 CASSMGQGDTDTQYF TGTGCCAGCAGCATGGGACAGGGAGACACAGATACGCAGTATTTT
. TRBJ2-2 . TRBV13 CASRRQTGELFF TGTGCCAGCAGACGACAGACCGGGGAGCTGTTTTTT
once TRBJ1-2 . TRBV6-1 CASSGPGFHYGYTF TGTGCCAGCAGTGGGCCGGGCTTCCACTATGGCTACACCTTC
. TRBJ2-5 . TRBV21-1 CASSTSIAGSGETQYF TGTGCCAGCAGCACTTCGATAGCGGGGAGTGGGGAGACCCAGTACTTC
. TRBJ2-5 TRBD2 TRBV5-1 CASKASGGTETQYF TGCGCCAGCAAGGCTAGCGGGGGGACGGAGACCCAGTACTTC
few TRBJ1-2 . TRBV6-6 CASGTQGAGYTF TGTGCCAGCGGAACCCAAGGGGCTGGCTACACCTTC
few TRBJ2-3 TRBD2 TRBV2 CASSEFSGGGTDTQYF TGTGCCAGCAGCGAATTTAGCGGGGGAGGCACAGATACGCAGTATTTT
. TRBJ2-5 TRBD2 TRBV20-1 CSATNLGTSQETQYF TGCAGTGCAACAAACCTAGGGACTAGCCAAGAGACCCAGTACTTC
few TRBJ2-1 . TRBV6-2/TRBV6-3 CASGTTYNEQFF TGTGCCAGCGGGACCACTTACAATGAGCAGTTCTTC
few TRBJ2-2 . TRBV7-8 CASSGRSRATGELFF TGTGCCAGCAGCGGGAGGAGTAGAGCCACCGGGGAGCTGTTTTTT
. TRBJ2-3 . TRBV9 CASTLGGSSTDTQYF TGTGCCAGCACCCTAGGGGGGTCGTCCACAGATACGCAGTATTTT
. TRBJ1-1 . TRBV29-1 CSVESDSLGTEAFF TGCAGCGTTGAGAGCGACTCACTGGGGACTGAAGCTTTCTTT
few TRBJ2-3 TRBD2 TRBV20-1 CSARLADTDTQYF TGCAGTGCGCGACTAGCCGACACAGATACGCAGTATTTT
. TRBJ2-6 . TRBV15 CATSEQGTANVLTF TGTGCCACCAGCGAGCAGGGGACGGCCAACGTCCTGACTTTC
many TRBJ2-1 . TRBV4-2 CASSQVVGLGEQFF TGTGCCAGCAGCCAAGTGGTGGGCCTTGGTGAGCAGTTCTTC
. TRBJ2-7 TRBD2 TRBV15 CATSRSGSPSFSYEQYF TGTGCCACCAGCAGAAGCGGGAGCCCCTCTTTCTCCTACGAGCAGTACTTC
few TRBJ2-7 . TRBV20-1 CSAESGTYEQYF TGCAGTGCTGAATCAGGGACCTACGAGCAGTACTTC
many TRBJ2-1 TRBD2 TRBV27 CASSVTSGAYNEQFF TGTGCCAGCAGCGTCACTAGCGGGGCTTACAATGAGCAGTTCTTC
. TRBJ2-6 . TRBV12-3/TRBV12-4 CASSFWTVSSGANVLTF TGTGCCAGCAGTTTCTGGACAGTCTCTTCCGGGGCCAACGTCCTGACTTTC
. TRBJ2-7 . TRBV5-1 CASSADSYEQYF TGCGCCAGCAGCGCGGACTCCTACGAGCAGTACTTC
many TRBJ2-1 TRBD2 TRBV20-1 CSAKREGRNEQFF TGCAGTGCTAAGCGGGAGGGCCGGAATGAGCAGTTCTTC
. TRBJ2-4 TRBD1 TRBV15 CATSRGGQGHIQYF TGTGCCACCAGCAGAGGGGGACAGGGCCACATTCAGTACTTC
few TRBJ2-3 TRBD2 TRBV9 CASSPKTSDLGDTQYF TGTGCCAGCAGCCCCAAGACTAGCGATTTAGGAGATACGCAGTATTTT
. TRBJ2-5 . TRBV5-6 CASNLNTRETQYF TGTGCCAGCAATCTCAACACCAGGGAGACCCAGTACTTC
few TRBJ2-3 TRBD2 TRBV7-9 CASSLGSSGGPTDTQYF TGTGCCAGCAGCTTAGGATCTAGCGGGGGTCCCACAGATACGCAGTATTTT
few TRBJ2-1 . TRBV12-3/TRBV12-4 CASSPGAVEQFF TGTGCCAGCAGCCCGGGTGCGGTAGAGCAGTTCTTC
. TRBJ2-6 . TRBV20-1 CSASGRGFSGANVLTF TGCAGTGCTAGTGGCCGGGGGTTCTCTGGGGCCAACGTCCTGACTTTC
. TRBJ2-2 TRBD1 TRBV5-6 CASSSERDRVWVSGELFF TGTGCCAGCAGCTCCGAACGGGACAGGGTATGGGTGTCCGGGGAGCTGTTTTTT
few TRBJ1-1 . TRBV9 CASSNRAGEGTEAFF TGTGCCAGCAGCAATAGGGCAGGGGAGGGCACTGAAGCTTTCTTT
few TRBJ1-5 . TRBV6-5 CASSYSAHHQPQHF TGTGCCAGCAGTTACTCAGCGCACCATCAGCCCCAGCATTTT